What follows are 8 T cell receptor beta chains derived from one specimen sequenced in a study of cytomegalovirus exposure and HLA in healthy donors. Vbeta (60) and Jbeta (13) primers were used in the PCR. Clones were sequenced by immunoSEQ multiplex PCR, and TCRdb holds only the in-frame ones, with some missing. The sample lists more than 100,000 clones, around 82% seen once, with 10% in the top ten. The material sequenced was PBMCs. The receptor set was obtained from a woman aged 18-29 years in good health and CMV-seropositive.

This clone showed up just a few times. The gene calls are TRBV5-8 and TRBJ1-1; 8 bases are shared with TRBD1. This CDR3 contains 16 residues. Trimming cost V 4 bases and J 0 bases; bases outside gene matches: 8. CDR1 and CDR2 from the germline V gene are SGHTS and YDEGEE. For the CDR3, the DNA is TGTGCCAGCAGCCCACGACAGGGGTACATGAACACTGAAGCTTTCTTT. Amino acids: CASSPRQGYMNTEAFF.

In this sample, this clone turned up once. The V gene is TRBV2, the J gene TRBJ1-5; weak D call: TRBD1 (5 bases). The CDR3 loop spans 13 amino acids. V gave up 4 bases and J gave up 3 bases, with 7 bases separating them. Germline loops: CDR1 SNHLY, CDR2 FYNNEI. This CDR3 reads CASSGTNNQPQHF. DNA of the CDR3: TGTGCCAGCAGTGGGACAAACAATCAGCCCCAGCATTTT.

The V and J genes are TRBV5-4 and TRBJ2-3, with 15 bases lining up with TRBD2. After removal of 0 bases from V and 6 bases from J, the junction contained 5 bases not matched to a gene. CDR1 and CDR2 (germline): SGHNT, YYREEE (reference sequence). CDR3 length equals 17 residues. CDR3 DNA: TGTGCCAGCAGCTTGGGAAGGACTAGCGGGGGGGTGGATACGCAGTATTTT. It encodes CASSLGRTSGGVDTQYF.

The J gene is TRBJ1-5, the V gene TRBV15, with 8 bases fitting TRBD1. Unmatched junction bases numbered 7, after V lost 8 bases and J lost 1 base. The CDR3 has 15 amino acids. Germline lookup yields CDR1 LNHNV and CDR2 YYDKDF (reference sequence). The CDR3 loop is CATARGQDSNQPQHF. The DNA for the CDR3 is TGTGCCACCGCTAGGGGACAGGACAGCAATCAGCCCCAGCATTTT.

The chain employs TRBV6-1 and TRBJ1-5; D remains unclear. Trimming left V 5 bases short and J 6 bases short, with 17 bases between. Germline CDR1 and CDR2: MNHNS and SASEGT. The CDR3 is made up of 15 amino acids. The CDR3 loop is CASSPPAAGGQPQHF. The CDR3 DNA reads TGTGCCAGCAGTCCCCCCGCCGCTGGAGGTCAGCCCCAGCATTTT.

The CDR3 region is CASSLAGQGETEAFF. The CDR3 coding sequence is TGCGCCAGCAGCTTGGCGGGACAGGGAGAGACTGAAGCTTTCTTT. The chain has TRBV5-1 and TRBJ1-1; 9 nucleotides line up with TRBD1. The V gene's germline CDR1 is SGHRS and CDR2 YFSETQ. This CDR3 is 15 amino acids long. The junction had 5 bases not matched to a gene; V was cut back by 0 bases and J by 5 bases.

This clone has just one count. The CDR3 protein is CASSPGPGGRNEKLFF. The CDR3 DNA sequence: TGTGCCAGCAGCCCCGGCCCAGGAGGACGTAATGAAAAACTGTTTTTT. The chain has TRBV9 and TRBJ1-4; no reliable D call. Germline V gene sequence: CDR1 SGDLS, CDR2 YYNGEE. The CDR3 is made up of 16 amino acids. V was shortened by 4 bases and J by 4 bases, with 17 bases between the two germline ends.

V and J are TRBV28 and TRBJ2-7; TRBD1 matches at 9 bases. Germline CDR1 is MDHEN and CDR2 is SYDVKM. After removal of 5 bases from V and 1 base from J, the junction contained 3 bases not matched to a gene. This CDR3 region has 14 residues. Written as DNA, the CDR3 is TGTGCCAGCAGTCCGACAGGGGGATCCTACGAGCAGTACTTC. It translates to CASSPTGGSYEQYF.